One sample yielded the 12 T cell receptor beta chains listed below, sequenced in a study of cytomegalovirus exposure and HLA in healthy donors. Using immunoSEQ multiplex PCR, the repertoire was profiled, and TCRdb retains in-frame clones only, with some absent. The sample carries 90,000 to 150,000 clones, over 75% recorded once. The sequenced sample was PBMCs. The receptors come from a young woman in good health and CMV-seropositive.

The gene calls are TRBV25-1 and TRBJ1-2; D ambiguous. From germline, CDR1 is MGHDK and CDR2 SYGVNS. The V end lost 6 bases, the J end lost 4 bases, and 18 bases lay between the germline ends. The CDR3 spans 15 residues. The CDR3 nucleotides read TGTGCCAGCAGCCTGACAACAACGGGGTCCTATGGCTACACCTTC. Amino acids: CASSLTTTGSYGYTF.

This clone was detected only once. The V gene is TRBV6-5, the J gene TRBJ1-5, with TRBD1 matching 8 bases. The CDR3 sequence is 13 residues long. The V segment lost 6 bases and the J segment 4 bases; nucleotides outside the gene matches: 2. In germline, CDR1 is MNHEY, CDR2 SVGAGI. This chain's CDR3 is CASRTGANQPQHF. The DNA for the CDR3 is TGTGCCAGCAGGACAGGGGCTAATCAGCCCCAGCATTTT.

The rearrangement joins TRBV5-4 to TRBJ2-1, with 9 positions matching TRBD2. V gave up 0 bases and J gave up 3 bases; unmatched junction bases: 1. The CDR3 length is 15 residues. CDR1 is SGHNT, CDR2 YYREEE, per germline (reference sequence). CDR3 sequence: CASSLASGDYNEQFF. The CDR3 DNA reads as TGTGCCAGCAGCTTGGCTAGCGGGGACTACAATGAGCAGTTCTTC.

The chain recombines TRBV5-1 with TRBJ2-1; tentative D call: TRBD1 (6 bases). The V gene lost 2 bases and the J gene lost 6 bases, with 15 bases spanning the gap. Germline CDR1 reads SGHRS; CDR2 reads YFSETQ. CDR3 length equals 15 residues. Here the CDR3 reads CASSFRGAGVNEQFF. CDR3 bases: TGCGCCAGCAGCTTCAGGGGCGCCGGAGTCAATGAGCAGTTCTTC.

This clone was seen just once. This chain's CDR3 is CASSLYAGDNEQFF. As DNA, the CDR3 is TGTGCCAGCAGCTTATACGCAGGGGACAATGAGCAGTTCTTC. V usage is TRBV7-8 and J usage is TRBJ2-1, with D maybe TRBD1 (6 bases). CDR3 length equals 14 residues. Germline CDR1 SGHVS, CDR2 FQNEAQ. Trimming removed 2 bases at V and 5 bases at J, with 10 bases between.

CDR3: CAGSGVTKNIQYF. The CDR3 bases are TGTGCCGGTAGCGGGGTGACCAAAAACATTCAGTACTTC. This chain connects TRBV30 to TRBJ2-4, with 8 bases aligning to TRBD2. CDR3 length equals 13 residues. The V gene end was trimmed by 8 bases and the J gene end by 2 bases; junction bases not matched to a gene: 5. CDR1 and CDR2 (germline): GTSNPN, SVGIG (reference sequence).

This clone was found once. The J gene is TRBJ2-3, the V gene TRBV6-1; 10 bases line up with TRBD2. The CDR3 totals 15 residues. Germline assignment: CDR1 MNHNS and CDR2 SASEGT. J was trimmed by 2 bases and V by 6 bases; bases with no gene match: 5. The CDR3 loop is CASRRTSGPTDTQYF. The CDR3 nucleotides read TGTGCCAGCAGGCGGACTAGCGGACCCACAGATACGCAGTATTTT.

The CDR3 DNA reads as TGCGCCAGCAGCTTGGATCCGGGAAACTATGGCTACACCTTC. Its translation is CASSLDPGNYGYTF. V gene TRBV5-1 combines with J gene TRBJ1-2; no firm D call. The CDR3 is 14 residues long. The V gene lost 0 bases and the J gene lost 2 bases, with 8 bases spanning the gap. The V gene's germline CDR1 is SGHRS and CDR2 YFSETQ.

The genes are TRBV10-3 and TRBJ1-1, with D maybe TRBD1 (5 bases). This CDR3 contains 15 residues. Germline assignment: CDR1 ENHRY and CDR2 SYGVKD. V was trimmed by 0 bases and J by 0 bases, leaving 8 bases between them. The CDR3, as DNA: TGTGCCATCAGTGAGTCGGACATGATGAACACTGAAGCTTTCTTT. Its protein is CAISESDMMNTEAFF.

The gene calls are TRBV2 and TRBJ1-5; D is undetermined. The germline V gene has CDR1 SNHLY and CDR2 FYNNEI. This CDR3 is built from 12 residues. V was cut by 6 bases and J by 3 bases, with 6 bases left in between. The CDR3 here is CASRQSNQPQHF. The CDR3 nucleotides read TGTGCCAGCAGGCAGTCCAATCAGCCCCAGCATTTT.

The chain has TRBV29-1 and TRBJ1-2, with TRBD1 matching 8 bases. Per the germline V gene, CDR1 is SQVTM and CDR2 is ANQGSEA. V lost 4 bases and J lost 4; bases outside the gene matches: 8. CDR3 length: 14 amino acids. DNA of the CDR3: TGCAGCGTTGCAGGACAGGGCCGGATCTATGGCTACACCTTC. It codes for CSVAGQGRIYGYTF.

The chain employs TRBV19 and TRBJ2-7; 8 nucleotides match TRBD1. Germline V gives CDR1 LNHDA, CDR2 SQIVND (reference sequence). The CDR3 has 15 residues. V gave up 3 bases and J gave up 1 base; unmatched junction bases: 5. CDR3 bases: TGTGCCAGTAGTATTAGCAGGGGGCCTTCCTACGAGCAGTACTTC. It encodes CASSISRGPSYEQYF.